Listed below are T cell receptor beta chains from one sample, sequenced in a study of control samples from healthy donors and cancer patients. Profiled with immunoSEQ multiplex PCR; TCRdb holds only in-frame clones, not every one. The sample includes roughly 130,000 clones, roughly 92% of them seen just once. The sequencing sample was made of blood. These receptors were taken from a man aged 30 to 39 in good health. CDR3s include the opening cysteine and the closing phenylalanine or tryptophan. Fields, in order: V gene, J gene, D gene, clone size, CDR3 protein, CDR3 DNA. A D gene is named only where the DNA matches it firmly. The size field is filled for only some rows; it gives once, few, many or a size class.

TRBV6-5	TRBJ1-5	TRBD1	NA	CASRQGTGQPQHF	TGTGCCAGCAGACAGGGGACTGGCCAGCCCCAGCATTTT
TRBV7-2	TRBJ1-5	TRBD1	NA	CASSIRTGGYQPQHF	TGTGCCAGCAGCATTAGGACAGGGGGCTATCAGCCCCAGCATTTT
TRBV5-6	TRBJ1-6	NA	NA	CASSFGALRADSPLHF	TGTGCCAGCAGCTTTGGGGCTCTCCGGGCAGATTCACCCCTCCACTTT
TRBV29-1	TRBJ2-3	TRBD1	NA	CSVRGQAGTDTQYF	TGCAGCGTTCGCGGACAGGCGGGCACAGATACGCAGTATTTT
TRBV6-1	TRBJ1-1	NA	NA	CASSFIKKTGPEAFF	TGTGCCAGCAGTTTTATTAAAAAGACAGGCCCTGAAGCTTTCTTT
TRBV9	TRBJ1-6	NA	NA	CASQVGLDYNSPLHF	TGTGCTTCCCAGGTGGGGTTGGATTATAATTCACCCCTCCACTTT
TRBV7-2	TRBJ1-3	NA	once	CASSFAGTRGNTIYF	TGTGCCAGCAGCTTTGCCGGGACAAGAGGAAACACCATATATTTT
TRBV5-1	TRBJ2-7	NA	once	CASSLAGGTAYEQYF	TGCGCCAGCAGCTTGGCCGGCGGGACAGCCTACGAGCAGTACTTC
TRBV9	TRBJ2-2	NA	NA	CASSVALGGRVGTGELFF	TGTGCCAGCAGCGTTGCCCTTGGGGGCAGGGTCGGCACCGGGGAGCTGTTTTTT
TRBV15	TRBJ1-2	NA	NA	CATSRDYSGFGYTF	TGTGCCACCAGCAGAGATTACTCTGGTTTTGGCTACACCTTC
TRBV2	TRBJ2-1	NA	once	CAGRPRGFYNEQFF	TGTGCCGGACGACCGCGCGGTTTCTACAATGAGCAGTTCTTC
TRBV7-2	TRBJ2-7	NA	NA	CASSFWGPRYEQYF	TGTGCCAGCAGCTTCTGGGGGCCCCGCTACGAGCAGTACTTC
TRBV10-3	TRBJ2-7	NA	NA	CAISDGDPYEQYF	TGTGCCATCAGTGACGGAGACCCCTACGAGCAGTACTTC
TRBV2	TRBJ2-1	TRBD1	NA	CASRPGTGKYNEQFF	TGTGCCAGCAGGCCGGGGACAGGGAAGTACAATGAGCAGTTCTTC
TRBV4-1	TRBJ2-7	NA	NA	CASSQAGGAGITNSYEQYF	TGCGCCAGCAGCCAAGCGGGTGGGGCAGGGATAACTAATTCCTACGAGCAGTACTTC
TRBV5-4	TRBJ2-7	TRBD1	once	CASSLGTGYYEQYF	TGTGCCAGCAGCTTGGGGACAGGCTATTACGAGCAGTACTTC
TRBV6-1	TRBJ1-4	TRBD1	NA	CASSEDRVLFF	TGTGCCAGCAGTGAGGACAGGGTACTGTTTTTT
TRBV29-1	TRBJ1-1	NA	NA	CSVDQGWDTEAFF	TGCAGCGTAGACCAGGGGTGGGACACTGAAGCTTTCTTT
TRBV24-1	TRBJ2-3	TRBD2	NA	CATSGGRGTNTQYF	TGTGCCACCAGTGGCGGGAGGGGTACAAATACGCAGTATTTT
TRBV18	TRBJ1-4	NA	NA	CASSPSQGINEKLFF	TGTGCCAGCTCACCAAGTCAGGGGATTAATGAAAAACTGTTTTTT
TRBV28	TRBJ1-2	NA	few	CASCVQHHYGYTF	TGTGCCAGCTGTGTGCAGCATCACTATGGCTACACCTTC
TRBV3-1/TRBV3-2	TRBJ2-3	NA	NA	CASSQETDTQYF	TGTGCCAGCAGCCAAGAGACGGATACGCAGTATTTT
TRBV11-2	TRBJ2-2	NA	NA	CASSLEGNTGELFF	TGTGCCAGCAGCTTAGAAGGAAACACCGGGGAGCTGTTTTTT
TRBV27	TRBJ2-1	NA	NA	CASREENEQFF	TGTGCCAGCAGGGAGGAAAATGAGCAGTTCTTC
TRBV7-9	TRBJ2-5	NA	NA	CASSLAGWETQYF	TGTGCCAGCAGCTTAGCTGGGTGGGAGACCCAGTACTTC
TRBV10-3	TRBJ2-7	TRBD1	once	CAISVGTVLSYEQYF	TGTGCCATCAGTGTCGGGACAGTGCTCTCCTACGAGCAGTACTTC
TRBV27	TRBJ2-7	NA	NA	CASRTGLPYEQYF	TGTGCCAGCAGGACCGGGTTGCCCTACGAGCAGTACTTC
TRBV6-5	TRBJ2-1	NA	few	CASRISGRAYNEQFF	TGTGCCAGCAGAATCAGCGGCCGAGCCTACAATGAGCAGTTCTTC
TRBV2	TRBJ2-3	TRBD2	NA	CASNGAGGRSTDTQYF	TGTGCCAGCAATGGGGCGGGCGGGAGGAGCACAGATACGCAGTATTTT
TRBV9	TRBJ2-2	NA	few	CASSVVDSNTGELFF	TGTGCCAGCAGCGTTGTGGACTCGAACACCGGGGAGCTGTTTTTT
TRBV28	TRBJ1-5	NA	NA	CASSLLGNQPQHF	TGTGCCAGCAGTTTATTAGGGAATCAGCCCCAGCATTTT
TRBV7-9	TRBJ2-5	NA	NA	CASSFSPGVRVETQYF	TGTGCCAGCAGCTTCAGCCCAGGGGTAAGGGTGGAGACCCAGTACTTC
TRBV6-5	TRBJ2-7	TRBD2	NA	CASSFRLAGMLYEQYF	TGTGCCAGCAGTTTCAGACTAGCGGGAATGTTATACGAGCAGTACTTC
TRBV4-1	TRBJ1-5	NA	NA	CASSQVGQSNQPQHF	TGCGCCAGCAGCCAAGTGGGGCAGAGCAATCAGCCCCAGCATTTT
TRBV9	TRBJ2-5	NA	NA	CASSVLDQRTQYF	TGTGCCAGCAGCGTATTAGACCAGAGGACCCAGTACTTC
TRBV28	TRBJ1-1	NA	few	CASSSAEKLSEAFF	TGTGCCAGCAGTTCCGCCGAAAAGTTGTCCGAAGCTTTCTTT
TRBV6-1	TRBJ2-1	NA	NA	CASSDAVNNEQFF	TGTGCCAGCAGTGATGCCGTGAACAATGAGCAGTTCTTC
TRBV30	TRBJ1-1	NA	NA	CAFLPGLKKAFF	TGTGCCTTTCTACCGGGACTCAAGAAGGCTTTCTTT
TRBV9	TRBJ1-3	NA	NA	CASSVDSYSGNTIYF	TGTGCCAGCAGCGTAGACAGTTACTCTGGAAACACCATATATTTT
TRBV29-1	TRBJ2-7	NA	NA	CSVGISYEQYF	TGCAGCGTTGGGATCTCCTACGAGCAGTACTTC
TRBV4-3	TRBJ2-1	TRBD2	NA	CASSQDLLAGDIHNEQFF	TGCGCCAGCAGCCAAGATCTACTAGCGGGAGATATACACAATGAGCAGTTCTTC
TRBV19	TRBJ1-1	TRBD1	NA	CASRRQGSVEAFF	TGTGCCAGTAGGAGACAGGGTAGCGTCGAAGCTTTCTTT
TRBV7-9	TRBJ2-7	NA	NA	CASSLVSQSYEQYF	TGTGCCAGCAGCTTAGTAAGCCAGTCCTACGAGCAGTACTTC
TRBV9	TRBJ2-1	NA	NA	CVSSAPAVNEQFF	TGTGTCAGCAGCGCTCCGGCGGTCAATGAGCAGTTCTTC
TRBV6-1	TRBJ2-3	NA	NA	CASSEIALSTDTQYF	TGTGCCAGCAGTGAGATTGCGCTTAGCACAGATACGCAGTATTTT